The rows below give T cell receptor beta chains drawn from one sample of a study of cytomegalovirus exposure and HLA in healthy donors. Data came from immunoSEQ multiplex PCR; TCRdb stores just in-frame clones and leaves some out. Of under 75,000 clones listed, over 90% are singletons. The source material was PBMCs. Source of these receptors: a woman aged 18-29 years in good health and CMV-seropositive. CDR3s include the opening cysteine and the closing phenylalanine or tryptophan. The D gene is left open where the match is weak. The listing skips clone size in some rows; elsewhere it reads once, few, many or a size class.

CASGQGGHGYTF	TGTGCCAGCGGACAAGGGGGTCATGGCTACACCTTC	TRBJ1-2	TRBV6-5	-	-
CASSLFGEGSTEAFF	TGTGCCAGCAGCTTATTTGGTGAGGGCAGCACTGAAGCTTTCTTT	TRBJ1-1	TRBV7-2	once	-
CASSADRIGYGYTF	TGTGCCAGCAGTGCCGACAGGATCGGCTATGGCTACACCTTC	TRBJ1-2	TRBV2	-	-
CASSPQTRGAGINEQFF	TGTGCCAGCTCACCACAAACCCGGGGGGCCGGGATAAATGAGCAGTTCTTC	TRBJ2-1	TRBV18	-	-
CASSGTGGEQYF	TGTGCCAGCAGCGGAACAGGGGGCGAGCAGTACTTC	TRBJ2-7	TRBV2	-	TRBD1
CASRLGTSGGSLELFF	TGTGCCAGCAGACTTGGGACTAGCGGGGGGTCCTTGGAGCTGTTTTTT	TRBJ2-2	TRBV5-4	-	TRBD2
CASTLAGDTDTQYF	TGTGCCAGTACCCTCGCGGGAGACACAGATACGCAGTATTTT	TRBJ2-3	TRBV19	-	TRBD2
CASSWAGGDIQYF	TGTGCCAGCAGTTGGGCGGGGGGGGACATTCAGTACTTC	TRBJ2-4	TRBV28	-	TRBD2
CASSQDRTGPINYGYTF	TGCGCCAGCAGCCAAGATAGGACAGGGCCAATTAACTATGGCTACACCTTC	TRBJ1-2	TRBV4-3	-	TRBD1
CARGQGAYEQYF	TGTGCCAGAGGACAGGGGGCCTACGAGCAGTACTTC	TRBJ2-7	TRBV2	-	TRBD1
CASSLIGRFHSPLHF	TGTGCCAGCAGCTTAATCGGTAGATTTCATTCACCCCTCCACTTT	TRBJ1-6	TRBV7-2	-	-
CASSPLAGFAYEQYF	TGTGCCAGCAGTCCGCTAGCGGGGTTTGCCTACGAGCAGTACTTC	TRBJ2-7	TRBV28	once	TRBD2
CASSSSAGRGYNEQFF	TGCGCCAGCAGCTCCTCAGCGGGGCGGGGCTACAATGAGCAGTTCTTC	TRBJ2-1	TRBV5-1	-	TRBD2
CASSLAQGKETQYF	TGTGCCAGCTCACTGGCGCAGGGGAAAGAGACCCAGTACTTC	TRBJ2-5	TRBV18	-	-
CASSRTDSNQPQHF	TGTGCCAGCAGTAGGACAGATAGCAATCAGCCCCAGCATTTT	TRBJ1-5	TRBV28	-	-
CASSMTGRSNQPQHF	TGTGCCAGTAGTATGACAGGAAGAAGCAATCAGCCCCAGCATTTT	TRBJ1-5	TRBV19	-	-
CASSYKTGTPFSYNEQFF	TGTGCCAGCAGCTACAAGACTGGGACACCCTTCTCCTACAATGAGCAGTTCTTC	TRBJ2-1	TRBV27	-	-
CASSKGHPLYSNQPQHF	TGTGCCAGCAGTAAGGGACACCCGCTATATAGCAATCAGCCCCAGCATTTT	TRBJ1-5	TRBV9	-	-
CASTPLGRGSNYGYTF	TGTGCCAGCACCCCCCTTGGGCGGGGTTCGAACTATGGCTACACCTTC	TRBJ1-2	TRBV6-6	once	-
CAWSTRLGETQYF	TGTGCCTGGAGTACTAGGCTAGGAGAGACCCAGTACTTC	TRBJ2-5	TRBV30	once	-
CASSRQGSDTGELFF	TGTGCCAGCAGTCGGCAGGGGTCGGACACCGGGGAGCTGTTTTTT	TRBJ2-2	TRBV2	-	-
CAISESDRAWEQYF	TGTGCCATCAGTGAGTCGGACAGGGCCTGGGAGCAGTACTTC	TRBJ2-7	TRBV10-3	-	TRBD1
CASSTGGSDEQFF	TGTGCCAGCTCAACTGGGGGCTCCGATGAGCAGTTCTTC	TRBJ2-1	TRBV18	-	-
CASSLDWTGGRDTQYF	TGTGCCAGCAGCTTAGATTGGACGGGGGGGAGAGATACGCAGTATTTT	TRBJ2-3	TRBV11-3	-	TRBD2
CASSRDRPSYEQYF	TGTGCCAGCAGCCGAGACAGGCCCTCCTACGAGCAGTACTTC	TRBJ2-7	TRBV5-5	-	-
CASSLVQGAGETQYF	TGCGCCAGCAGCTTGGTACAGGGGGCGGGTGAGACCCAGTACTTC	TRBJ2-5	TRBV5-1	-	TRBD1
CASSLDPGNEQYF	TGTGCCAGCAGCTTAGATCCAGGGAACGAGCAGTACTTC	TRBJ2-7	TRBV11-2	-	-
CASSTPAGPGYTF	TGTGCCAGCAGTACCCCGGCAGGGCCTGGCTACACCTTC	TRBJ1-2	TRBV28	-	-
CASSPRQGTDTQYF	TGTGCCAGCTCACCGCGACAGGGGACAGATACGCAGTATTTT	TRBJ2-3	TRBV18	-	TRBD1
CATRRDYTVEPGNTIYF	TGCGCCACCCGCCGGGATTATACTGTTGAGCCTGGAAACACCATATATTTT	TRBJ1-3	TRBV5-1	-	-
CATSRELGDKFPTFF	TGTGCCACCAGCAGAGAACTTGGGGACAAGTTCCCCACTTTCTTT	TRBJ1-1	TRBV15	-	-
CSASPGDTQYF	TGCAGTGCTTCCCCCGGGGATACGCAGTATTTT	TRBJ2-3	TRBV20-1	-	-
CASSPWTFAYEQYF	TGCGCCAGCAGCCCGTGGACTTTCGCATACGAGCAGTACTTC	TRBJ2-7	TRBV4-3	-	-
CASEGEWKNQPQHF	TGTGCCAGTGAAGGGGAATGGAAGAATCAGCCCCAGCATTTT	TRBJ1-5	TRBV6-6	-	-
CAWNIRGEAGYTF	TGTGCCTGGAACATCCGGGGGGAGGCCGGCTACACCTTC	TRBJ1-2	TRBV30	-	-